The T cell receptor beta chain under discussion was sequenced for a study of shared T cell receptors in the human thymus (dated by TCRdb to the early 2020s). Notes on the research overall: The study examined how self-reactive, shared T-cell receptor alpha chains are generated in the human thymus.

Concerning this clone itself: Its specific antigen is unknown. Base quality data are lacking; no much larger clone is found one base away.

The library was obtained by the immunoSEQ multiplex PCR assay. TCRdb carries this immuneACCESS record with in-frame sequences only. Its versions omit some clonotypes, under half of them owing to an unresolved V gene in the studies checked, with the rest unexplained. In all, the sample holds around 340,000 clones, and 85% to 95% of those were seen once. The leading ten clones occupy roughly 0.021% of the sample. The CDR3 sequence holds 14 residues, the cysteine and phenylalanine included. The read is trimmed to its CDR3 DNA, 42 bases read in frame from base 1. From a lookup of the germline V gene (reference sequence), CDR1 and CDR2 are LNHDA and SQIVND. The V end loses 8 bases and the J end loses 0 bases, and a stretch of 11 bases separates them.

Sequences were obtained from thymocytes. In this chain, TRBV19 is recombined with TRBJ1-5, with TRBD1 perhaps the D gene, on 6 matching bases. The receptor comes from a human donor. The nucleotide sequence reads TGTGCCAGTGGGGGACATCATAGCAATCAGCCCCAGCATTTT. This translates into CASGGHHSNQPQHF.